Below, one TCR beta chain is given with its context. Its antigen is unknown. No base qualities exist here, and no much larger clone lies one base off it. The CDR3 has 16 amino acids, counting the end cysteine and phenylalanine. Left in the record is the CDR3 DNA by itself, 48 bases read in frame from the first base. V is cut back by 5 bases and J by 4 bases, with 14 bases in the junction unmatched. Via the germline V gene, CDR1 is SGHRS and CDR2 YFSETQ. The sample originates from a study of blood T cell repertoires in COVID-19 (TCRdb year 2020). A note on the overall study: Collaborator samples came from the United States, Italy and Spain and covered acute and convalescent phases of COVID-19. The material from the prospective study consisted of cDNA or gDNA derived from T cells, B-cell-depleted T cells, or PBMCs. Deeply sampled blood TCRbeta repertoires from subjects exposed to, actively infected with, or recovered from COVID-19 were included in the dataset. The repertoires were released in a freely available public database meant as a resource for research on the immune response to SARS-CoV-2. The samples were drawn from the first 160 participants of the ongoing ImmuneRACE study and from some 1,300 subjects provided by 6 global collaborators. The sample metadata nearly always contained a de-identified subject ID, COVID-19 status, age in years and sex. Where HLA class I and class II types were available, the types were taken from metadata supplied by the sample provider, not from assay-based typing. Findings and caveats that apply to the study as a whole: How much clinical and demographic metadata was included differed by source and by participant, and the metadata was provided uncurated.

TCRbeta CDR3 regions were amplified from genomic DNA by means of the immunoSEQ Assay, a bias-controlled multiplex PCR. The authors' pipeline ran thus. Within the assay, amplification of reference gene primers was used to estimate how many nucleated cells each sample contained. To quantify the absolute abundance of each unique TCRbeta CDR3 rearrangement, sequence reads were collapsed and filtered. For each sample, productive Simpson clonality was calculated as the square root of Simpson's diversity index across productive rearrangements. TCRdb obtained this table from immuneACCESS and retained in-frame rearrangements with V and J assigned. These tables miss some clones; where compared with another copy, unresolved V genes account for less than half of the shortfall, and the remainder is unexplained. Clonal size and the V and J genes are those of that table, whereas D and trimming came from the DNA. The sample has about 170,000 clones on record, around 82% of them singletons. The ten largest clones capture over 2% of the sample.

Each collaborating institution followed its own protocols to collect whole blood in K2EDTA tubes. For TCRbeta analysis, collaborators shipped samples as frozen whole blood, isolated PBMCs, or DNA extracted from either of those sample types. The origin of this receptor is a human donor with acute or convalescent COVID-19. The donor label of this sample is uncertain. Sequencing was done on a sample of peripheral blood. This receptor chain uses TRBV5-1 and TRBJ2-5, and TRBD1 matches 7 of the central bases. The DNA sequence is given as TGCGCCAGCAGGAAGGTATCTTCAGGGGGTGTAGAGACCCAGTACTTC. It codes for CASRKVSSGGVETQYF.